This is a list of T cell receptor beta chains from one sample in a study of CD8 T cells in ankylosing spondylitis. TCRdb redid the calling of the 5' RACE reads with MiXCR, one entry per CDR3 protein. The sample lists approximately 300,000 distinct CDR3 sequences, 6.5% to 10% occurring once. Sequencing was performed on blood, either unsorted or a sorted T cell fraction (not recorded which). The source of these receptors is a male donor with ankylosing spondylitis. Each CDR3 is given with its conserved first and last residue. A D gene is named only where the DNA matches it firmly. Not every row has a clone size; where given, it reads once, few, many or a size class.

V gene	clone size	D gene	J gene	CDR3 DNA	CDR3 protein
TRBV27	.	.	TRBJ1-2	TGTGCCAGCAGTTTCGCCCACCCCCACAGCCGGTTCGGCTACACCTTC	CASSFAHPHSRFGYTF
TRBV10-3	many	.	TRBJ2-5	TGTGCCATCAGAGAGTCTGGGGAGGAGACCCAGTACTTC	CAIRESGEETQYF
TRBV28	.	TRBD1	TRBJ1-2	TGTGCCAGCCAGGACAGGAGAGTCTTTAACTATGGCTACACCTTC	CASQDRRVFNYGYTF
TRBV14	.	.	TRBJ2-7	TGTGCCAGCAGCCAAGTGGGACACCCTCTGGGAGAGCAGTACTTC	CASSQVGHPLGEQYF
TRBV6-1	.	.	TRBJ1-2	TGTGCCAGCACCCGGGCCGGCACCCACGAGGGCTACACCTTC	CASTRAGTHEGYTF
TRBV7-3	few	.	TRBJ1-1	TGTGCCAGCAGCTTAGACCCGGTGGCAGTAAGTGAAGCTTTCTTT	CASSLDPVAVSEAFF
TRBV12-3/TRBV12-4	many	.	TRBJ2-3	TGTGCCAGCACCCCGGGCCAACATACGCAGTATTTT	CASTPGQHTQYF
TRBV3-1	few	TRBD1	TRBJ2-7	TGTGCCAGCAGCCAAACAGGGGGCTCCTACGAGCAGTACTTC	CASSQTGGSYEQYF
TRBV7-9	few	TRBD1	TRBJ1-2	TGTGCCAGCAGCTTGGCCGGGACAGCCCTCAACTATGGCTACACCTTC	CASSLAGTALNYGYTF
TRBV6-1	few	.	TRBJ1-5	TGTGCCAGCATGGCTTATCAGCCCCAGCATTTT	CASMAYQPQHF
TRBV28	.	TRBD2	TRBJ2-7	TGTGCCAGTGAAAGCGGGAGAGTCTACGAGCAGTACTTC	CASESGRVYEQYF
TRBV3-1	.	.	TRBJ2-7	TGTGCCAGCAGCCAAGCGAGTCAGGGGAACTACGAGCAGTACTTC	CASSQASQGNYEQYF
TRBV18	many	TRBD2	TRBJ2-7	TGTGCCAGCTCACCACGAAATAGCGGGAGCTACGAGCAGTACTTC	CASSPRNSGSYEQYF
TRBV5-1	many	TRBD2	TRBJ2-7	TGCGCCAGCAGCTTGTCTTATTCGGCGGGGGTACCCTACGAGCAGTACTTC	CASSLSYSAGVPYEQYF
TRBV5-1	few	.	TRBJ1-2	TGCGCCAGCAGCTTGGATAGGAACAGAAGTAACTATGGCTACACCTTC	CASSLDRNRSNYGYTF
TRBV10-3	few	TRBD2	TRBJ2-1	TGTGCCATCAGAGACCCAGGACTAGCGGGATACCAGGCCTACAATGAGCAGTTCTTC	CAIRDPGLAGYQAYNEQFF
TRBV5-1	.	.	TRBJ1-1	TGCGCCAGCAGCCTCACACAGGGTGGGGACACTGAAGCTTTCTTT	CASSLTQGGDTEAFF
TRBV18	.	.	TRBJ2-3	TGTGCCAGCTCAGCGTACTGGGCCGAGGCAGATACGCAGTGTTTT	CASSAYWAEADTQCF
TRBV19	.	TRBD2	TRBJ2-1	TGTGCCAGTAGTTCCACTAGCGGGATGTCCTACAATGAGCAGTTCTTC	CASSSTSGMSYNEQFF
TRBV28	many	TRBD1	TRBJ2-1	TGTGCCAGCAGCCGAGGGGGCCGCGGGTCTTACAATGAGCAGTTCTTC	CASSRGGRGSYNEQFF
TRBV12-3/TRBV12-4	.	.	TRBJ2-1	TGTGCCAGCAGTACGGTAGGACAGCCGAGCTCCTACAATGAGCAGTTCTTC	CASSTVGQPSSYNEQFF
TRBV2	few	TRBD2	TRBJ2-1	TGTGCCAGCAGGTGGACTAGCGGGATGCAGCCTGAGCAGTTCTTC	CASRWTSGMQPEQFF
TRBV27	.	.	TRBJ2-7	TGTGCCAGCATGGGGGCCTACGAGCAGTACTTC	CASMGAYEQYF
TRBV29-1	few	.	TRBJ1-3	TGCGCAGCGTTGCTAGGCACCATATATTTT	CAALLGTIYF